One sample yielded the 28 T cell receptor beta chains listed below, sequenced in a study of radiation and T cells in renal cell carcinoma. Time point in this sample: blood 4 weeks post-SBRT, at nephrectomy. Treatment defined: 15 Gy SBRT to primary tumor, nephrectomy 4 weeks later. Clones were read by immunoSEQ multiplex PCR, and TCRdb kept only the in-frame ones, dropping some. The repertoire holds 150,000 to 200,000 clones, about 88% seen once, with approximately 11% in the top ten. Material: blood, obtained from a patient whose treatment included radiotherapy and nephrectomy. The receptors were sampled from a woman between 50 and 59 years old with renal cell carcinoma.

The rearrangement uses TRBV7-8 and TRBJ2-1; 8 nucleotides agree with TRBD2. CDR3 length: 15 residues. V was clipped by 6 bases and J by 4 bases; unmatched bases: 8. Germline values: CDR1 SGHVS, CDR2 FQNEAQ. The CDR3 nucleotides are TGTGCCAGCAGTCGTAGCGGGGCTGTATACAATGAGCAGTTCTTC. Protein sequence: CASSRSGAVYNEQFF.

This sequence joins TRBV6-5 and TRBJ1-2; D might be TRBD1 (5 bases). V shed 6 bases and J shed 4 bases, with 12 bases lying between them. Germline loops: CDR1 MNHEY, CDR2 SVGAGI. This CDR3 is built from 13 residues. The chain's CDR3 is CASRGRVAYGYTF. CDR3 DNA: TGTGCCAGCAGAGGCAGGGTCGCCTATGGCTACACCTTC.

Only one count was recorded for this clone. The CDR3 DNA reads TGTGCCAGTAGGAAGGACAGGGGGAATTACAATGAGCAGTTCTTC. This gives the protein CASRKDRGNYNEQFF. The chain joins TRBV19 to TRBJ2-1; the match to TRBD1 covers 10 bases. J gave up 4 bases and V 6 bases, and 6 bases lay outside the gene matches. This CDR3 spans 15 amino acids. CDR1 LNHDA and CDR2 SQIVND come from the germline V gene (reference sequence).

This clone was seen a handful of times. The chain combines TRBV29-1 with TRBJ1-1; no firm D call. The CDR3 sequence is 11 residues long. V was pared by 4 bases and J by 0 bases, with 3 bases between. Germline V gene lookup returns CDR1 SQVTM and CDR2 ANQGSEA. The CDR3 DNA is TGCAGCGTTGGAGTGAACACTGAAGCTTTCTTT. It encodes CSVGVNTEAFF.

CDR3 sequence (DNA): TGTGCCAGCAGCTTGGGGCATTACAATGAGCAGTTCTTC. Translating it yields CASSLGHYNEQFF. The V and J genes are TRBV7-9 and TRBJ2-1; D is possibly TRBD1 (5 bases). V lost 3 bases and J 4 bases, leaving 7 bases between the germline ends. The germline gives CDR1 SEHNR, CDR2 FQNEAQ (reference sequence). The CDR3 runs 13 residues.

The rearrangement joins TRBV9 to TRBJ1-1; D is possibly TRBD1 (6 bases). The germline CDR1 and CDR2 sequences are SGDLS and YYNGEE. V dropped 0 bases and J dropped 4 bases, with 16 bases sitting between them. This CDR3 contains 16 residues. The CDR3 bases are TGTGCCAGCAGCGTAGGCGGGGGCAGGCCTGGCACTGAAGCTTTCTTT. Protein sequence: CASSVGGGRPGTEAFF.

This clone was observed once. The CDR3 DNA reads TGCGCCAGCAGCTTTGACGGAATCTATGGCTACACCTTC. Amino acid sequence: CASSFDGIYGYTF. V and J are TRBV5-1 and TRBJ1-2; D remains unclear. Germline loops: CDR1 SGHRS, CDR2 YFSETQ. This CDR3 has 13 residues. Trimming removed 2 bases from V and 4 bases from J, with 9 bases in between. The full variable domain, in which reference TRBV5-1 and TRBJ1-2 provide the parts outside the CDR3, is KAGVTQTPRYLIKTRGQQVTLSCSPISGHRSVSWYQQTPGQGLQFLFEYFSETQRNKGNFPGRFSGRQFSNSRSEMNVSTLELGDSALYLCASSFDGIYGYTFGSGTRLTVV.

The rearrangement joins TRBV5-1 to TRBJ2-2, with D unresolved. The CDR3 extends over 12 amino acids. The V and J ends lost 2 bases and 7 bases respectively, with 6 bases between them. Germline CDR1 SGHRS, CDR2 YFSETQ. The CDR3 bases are TGCGCCAGCAGCTTCTCAGGCGGGGAGCTGTTTTTT. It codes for CASSFSGGELFF.

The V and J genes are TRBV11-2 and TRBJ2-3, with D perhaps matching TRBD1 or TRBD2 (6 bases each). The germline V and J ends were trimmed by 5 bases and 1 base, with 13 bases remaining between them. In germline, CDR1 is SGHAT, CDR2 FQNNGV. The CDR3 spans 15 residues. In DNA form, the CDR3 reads TGTGCCAGCAGCCTGGGGGGCCTTGGCACAGATACGCAGTATTTT. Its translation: CASSLGGLGTDTQYF.

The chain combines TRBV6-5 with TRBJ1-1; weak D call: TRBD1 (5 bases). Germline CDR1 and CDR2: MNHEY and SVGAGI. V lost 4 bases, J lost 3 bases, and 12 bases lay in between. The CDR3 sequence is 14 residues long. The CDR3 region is CASSSGPRHTEAFF. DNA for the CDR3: TGTGCCAGCAGTTCGGGGCCCCGTCACACTGAAGCTTTCTTT.

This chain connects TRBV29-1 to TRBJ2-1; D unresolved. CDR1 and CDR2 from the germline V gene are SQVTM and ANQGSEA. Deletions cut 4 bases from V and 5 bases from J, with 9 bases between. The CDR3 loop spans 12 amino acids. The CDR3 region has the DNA TGCAGCGTTGGGACCACAAACAATGAGCAGTTCTTC. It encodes CSVGTTNNEQFF.

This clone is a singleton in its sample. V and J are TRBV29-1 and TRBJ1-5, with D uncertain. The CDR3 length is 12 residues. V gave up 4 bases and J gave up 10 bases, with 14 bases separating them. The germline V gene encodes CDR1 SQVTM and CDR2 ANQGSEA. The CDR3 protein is CSVADGEIPQHF. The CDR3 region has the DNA TGCAGCGTTGCCGACGGAGAAATTCCCCAGCATTTT.

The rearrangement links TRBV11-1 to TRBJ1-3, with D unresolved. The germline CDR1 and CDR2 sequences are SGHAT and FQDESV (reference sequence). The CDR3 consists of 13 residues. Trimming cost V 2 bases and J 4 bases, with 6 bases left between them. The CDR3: CASSLPSGNTIYF. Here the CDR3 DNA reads TGTGCCAGCAGCTTACCATCCGGAAACACCATATATTTT. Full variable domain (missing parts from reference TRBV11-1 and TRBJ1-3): EAEVAQSPRYKITEKSQAVAFWCDPISGHATLYWYRQILGQGPELLVQFQDESVVDDSQLPKDRFSAERLKGVDSTLKIQPAELGDSAMYLCASSLPSGNTIYFGEGSWLTVV.

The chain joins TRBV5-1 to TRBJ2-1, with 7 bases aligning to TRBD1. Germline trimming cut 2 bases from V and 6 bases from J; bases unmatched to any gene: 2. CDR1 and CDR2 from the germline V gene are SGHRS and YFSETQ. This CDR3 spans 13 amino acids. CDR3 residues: CASSFGQVNEQFF. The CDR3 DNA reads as TGCGCCAGCAGCTTCGGACAGGTCAATGAGCAGTTCTTC.

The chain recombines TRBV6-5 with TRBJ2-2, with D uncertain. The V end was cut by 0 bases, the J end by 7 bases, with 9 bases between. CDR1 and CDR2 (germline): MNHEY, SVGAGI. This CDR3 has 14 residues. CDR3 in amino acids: CASSYSTVFGELFF. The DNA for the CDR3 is TGTGCCAGCAGTTACTCTACAGTTTTCGGGGAGCTGTTTTTT.

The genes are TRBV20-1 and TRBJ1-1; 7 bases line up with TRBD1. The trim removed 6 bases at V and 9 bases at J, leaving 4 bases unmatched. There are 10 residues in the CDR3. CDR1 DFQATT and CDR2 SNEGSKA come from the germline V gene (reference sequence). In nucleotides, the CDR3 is TGCAGTGCCCTACAGGGGAAAGCTTTCTTT. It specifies CSALQGKAFF.

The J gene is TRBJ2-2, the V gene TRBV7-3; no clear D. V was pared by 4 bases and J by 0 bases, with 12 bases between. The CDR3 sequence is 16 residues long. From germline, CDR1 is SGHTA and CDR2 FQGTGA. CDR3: CASSYDPGANTGELFF. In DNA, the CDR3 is TGTGCCAGCAGCTACGACCCGGGCGCGAACACCGGGGAGCTGTTTTTT.

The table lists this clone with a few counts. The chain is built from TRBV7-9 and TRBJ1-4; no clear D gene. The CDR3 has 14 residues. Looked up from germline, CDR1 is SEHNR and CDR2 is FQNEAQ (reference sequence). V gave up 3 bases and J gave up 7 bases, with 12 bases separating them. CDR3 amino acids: CASSLAEAAEKLFF. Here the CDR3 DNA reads TGTGCCAGCAGCTTGGCGGAGGCGGCTGAAAAACTGTTTTTT.

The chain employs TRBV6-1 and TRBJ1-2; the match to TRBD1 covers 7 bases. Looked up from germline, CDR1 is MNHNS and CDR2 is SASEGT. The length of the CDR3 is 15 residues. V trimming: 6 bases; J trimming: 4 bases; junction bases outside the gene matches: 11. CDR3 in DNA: TGTGCCAGCAGAACCGGGACAGCCTTCCCCTATGGCTACACCTTC. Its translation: CASRTGTAFPYGYTF.

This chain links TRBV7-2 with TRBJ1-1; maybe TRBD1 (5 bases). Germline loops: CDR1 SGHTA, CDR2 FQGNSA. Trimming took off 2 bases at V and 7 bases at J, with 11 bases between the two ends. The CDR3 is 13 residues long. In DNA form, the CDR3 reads TGTGCCAGCAGCTTAACGGAAGGGGTTGAAGCTTTCTTT. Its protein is CASSLTEGVEAFF.

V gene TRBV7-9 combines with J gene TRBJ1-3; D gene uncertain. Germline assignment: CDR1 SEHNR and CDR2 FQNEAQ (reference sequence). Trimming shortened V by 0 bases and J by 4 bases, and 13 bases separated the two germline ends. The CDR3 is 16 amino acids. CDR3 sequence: CASSLAKEWPGNTIYF. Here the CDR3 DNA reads TGTGCCAGCAGCTTAGCGAAGGAGTGGCCGGGAAACACCATATATTTT. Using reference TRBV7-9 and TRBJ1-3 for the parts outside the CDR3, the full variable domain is DTGVSQNPRHKITKRGQNVTFRCDPISEHNRLYWYRQTLGQGPEFLTYFQNEAQLEKSRLLSDRFSAERPKGSFSTLEIQRTEQGDSAMYLCASSLAKEWPGNTIYFGEGSWLTVV.

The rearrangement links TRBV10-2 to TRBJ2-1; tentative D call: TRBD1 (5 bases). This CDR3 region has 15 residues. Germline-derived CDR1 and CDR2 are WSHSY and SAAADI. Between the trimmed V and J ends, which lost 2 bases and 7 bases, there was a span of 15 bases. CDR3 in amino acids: CASSEIPIGANEQFF. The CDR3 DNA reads TGCGCCAGCAGTGAGATCCCCATAGGGGCAAATGAGCAGTTCTTC.

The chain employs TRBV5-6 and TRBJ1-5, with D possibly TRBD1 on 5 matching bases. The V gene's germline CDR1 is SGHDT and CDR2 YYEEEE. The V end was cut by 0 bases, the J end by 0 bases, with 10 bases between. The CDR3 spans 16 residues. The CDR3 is CASSLGGIYSNQPQHF. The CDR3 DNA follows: TGTGCCAGCAGCTTGGGGGGGATTTATAGCAATCAGCCCCAGCATTTT.

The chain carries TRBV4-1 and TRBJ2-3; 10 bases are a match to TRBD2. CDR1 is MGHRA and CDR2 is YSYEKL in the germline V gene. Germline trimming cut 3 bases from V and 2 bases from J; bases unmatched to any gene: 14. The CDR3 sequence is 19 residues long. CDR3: CASSHSSQGTSVITDTQYF. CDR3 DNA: TGCGCCAGCAGCCATTCTTCTCAGGGGACTAGCGTAATCACAGATACGCAGTATTTT.

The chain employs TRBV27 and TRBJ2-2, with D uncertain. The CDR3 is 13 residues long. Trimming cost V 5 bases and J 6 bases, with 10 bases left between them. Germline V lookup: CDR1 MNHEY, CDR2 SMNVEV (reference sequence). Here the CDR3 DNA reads TGTGCCAGCAGTCTAGGGTATTCCGGGGAGCTGTTTTTT. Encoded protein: CASSLGYSGELFF.

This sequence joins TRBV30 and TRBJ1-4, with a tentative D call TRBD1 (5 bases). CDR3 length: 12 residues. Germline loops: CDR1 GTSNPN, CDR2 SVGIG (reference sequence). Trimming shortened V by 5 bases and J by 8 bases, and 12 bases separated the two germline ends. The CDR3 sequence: CAWGRGMEKLFF. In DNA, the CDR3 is TGTGCCTGGGGGAGGGGAATGGAAAAACTGTTTTTT.

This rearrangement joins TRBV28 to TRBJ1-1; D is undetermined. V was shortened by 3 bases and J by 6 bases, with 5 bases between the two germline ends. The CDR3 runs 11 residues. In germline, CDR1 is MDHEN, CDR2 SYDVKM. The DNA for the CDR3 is TGTGCCAGCAGTTTTTACGCTGAAGCTTTCTTT. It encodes CASSFYAEAFF.

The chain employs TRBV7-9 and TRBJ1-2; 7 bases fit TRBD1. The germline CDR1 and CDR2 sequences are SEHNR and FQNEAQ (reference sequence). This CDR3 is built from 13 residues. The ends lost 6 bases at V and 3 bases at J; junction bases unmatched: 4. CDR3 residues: CASSNRGDYGYTF. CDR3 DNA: TGTGCCAGCAGTAACAGGGGCGACTATGGCTACACCTTC.